The 23 T cell receptor beta chains below come from one sample, sequenced in a study of cytomegalovirus exposure and HLA in healthy donors. Primers for the PCR totalled 60 Vbeta and 13 Jbeta. Generated by immunoSEQ multiplex PCR, the TCRdb table keeps only in-frame clones and is missing some. The sample contains roughly 97,000 clones, 73% of which appear only once. Sequenced material: PBMCs. Source of these receptors: a man aged 40-49 years in good health and CMV-seronegative.

This chain uses TRBV7-9 with TRBJ2-1; 10 positions match TRBD2. The ends lost 5 bases at V and 15 bases at J; junction bases unmatched: 10. CDR3 size: 13 residues. CDR1 is SEHNR and CDR2 is FQNEAQ in the germline V gene (reference sequence). CDR3 residues: CASSPNLAGVTFF. CDR3 coding DNA: TGTGCCAGCAGCCCCAATCTAGCGGGGGTTACGTTCTTC.

The chain is built from TRBV28 and TRBJ2-7; TRBD1 is a possible D gene (6 bases). CDR1 is MDHEN and CDR2 is SYDVKM in the germline V gene. Trimming cost V 3 bases and J 4 bases, with 10 bases left between them. CDR3 length equals 13 residues. CDR3 sequence reads: CASSLGTLYEQYF. The CDR3 DNA is TGTGCCAGCAGTTTGGGGACATTATACGAGCAGTACTTC.

The chain links TRBV5-4 to TRBJ2-5, with 13 bases aligning to TRBD2. Germline V gene data show CDR1 as SGHNT and CDR2 as YYREEE (reference sequence). V dropped 4 bases and J dropped 3; count of bases not matched to a gene: 3. The CDR3 loop spans 15 amino acids. CDR3 DNA: TGTGCCAGCAGCGGTGGGACTAGCGGGGAAGAGACCCAGTACTTC. This encodes CASSGGTSGEETQYF.

The rearrangement uses TRBV15 and TRBJ2-3; D may be TRBD2 (6 bases). Germline V lookup: CDR1 LNHNV, CDR2 YYDKDF (reference sequence). The CDR3 runs to 14 residues. Trimming left V 3 bases short and J 7 bases short, with 14 bases between. The CDR3 DNA reads as TGTGCCACCAGCAGGTCCGGGACTCCAAATACGCAGTATTTT. Encoded protein: CATSRSGTPNTQYF.

The chain employs TRBV5-1 and TRBJ1-1; 10 bases fit TRBD1. J lost 1 base, V lost 3 bases, and 0 bases had no gene match. The germline V gene encodes CDR1 SGHRS and CDR2 YFSETQ. This CDR3 is 14 amino acids long. The CDR3 sequence: CASSWDRGNTEAFF. CDR3 nucleotide sequence: TGCGCCAGCAGCTGGGACAGGGGGAACACTGAAGCTTTCTTT.

The rearrangement joins TRBV11-2 to TRBJ1-1; D unresolved. Germline V gives CDR1 SGHAT, CDR2 FQNNGV. This CDR3 has 13 amino acids. The ends were cut back, 5 bases at V and 7 bases at J, with 14 bases in the middle. CDR3 DNA sequence: TGTGCCAGCAGCCTCCAGAGTGCGGGTGAAGCTTTCTTT. It encodes CASSLQSAGEAFF.

The rearrangement joins TRBV6-5 to TRBJ1-1; the match to TRBD1 covers 8 bases. The V gene's germline CDR1 is MNHEY and CDR2 SVGAGI. The CDR3 runs 15 residues. Germline trimming cut 1 base from V and 10 bases from J; bases unmatched to any gene: 11. CDR3 sequence (DNA): TGTGCCAGCAGTTACTTTTGGGGCGCAGGGGGCGCAGCTTTCTTT. The encoded protein is CASSYFWGAGGAAFF.

In this sample, this clone turned up once. This sequence joins TRBV6-1 and TRBJ2-7; TRBD2 aligns across 7 bases. This CDR3 spans 13 amino acids. CDR1 MNHNS and CDR2 SASEGT come from the germline V gene. V lost 8 bases, J lost 6 bases, and 10 bases stayed unmatched. The DNA for the CDR3 is TGTGCCAGCGGGGGGGTAGTAACTGGCGAGCAGTACTTC. Translated, it gives CASGGVVTGEQYF.

The V gene is TRBV4-1, the J gene TRBJ1-2; no reliable D call. The CDR3 has 16 amino acids. V was clipped by 0 bases and J by 6 bases, with 17 bases between them. The germline CDR1 and CDR2 sequences are MGHRA and YSYEKL. CDR3 nucleotide sequence: TGCGCCAGCAGCCAAGAAGGCGGGCACGCAGTTGATGGCTACACCTTC. It translates to CASSQEGGHAVDGYTF.

This clone was seen just once. The chain carries TRBV5-1 and TRBJ2-1; D remains ambiguous. Germline V gives CDR1 SGHRS, CDR2 YFSETQ. The CDR3 has 15 residues. The V gene lost 0 bases and the J gene lost 5 bases, with 12 bases spanning the gap. The CDR3 reads CASSLGPRVDNEQFF. DNA of the CDR3: TGCGCCAGCAGCTTGGGCCCTCGAGTGGACAATGAGCAGTTCTTC.

This sequence joins TRBV2 and TRBJ2-1, with D perhaps TRBD1 (6 bases). The CDR3 length is 15 residues. CDR1 is SNHLY, CDR2 FYNNEI, per germline. Deletions cut 4 bases from V and 2 bases from J, with 12 bases between. CDR3 residues: CASSGNRATYNEQFF. The DNA of the CDR3 is TGTGCCAGCAGTGGGAACAGGGCCACCTACAATGAGCAGTTCTTC.

The rearrangement links TRBV27 to TRBJ2-7; a possible D gene is TRBD2 (5 bases). The CDR3 has 12 amino acids. Germline V gene sequence: CDR1 MNHEY, CDR2 SMNVEV (reference sequence). The V and J ends lost 8 bases and 3 bases respectively, with 11 bases between them. The CDR3 here is CASGLDHYEQYF. CDR3 coding DNA: TGTGCCAGCGGACTTGATCACTACGAGCAGTACTTC.

The chain joins TRBV5-1 to TRBJ1-2; TRBD1 aligns across 7 bases. The CDR3 runs 15 residues. Germline-derived CDR1 and CDR2 are SGHRS and YFSETQ. Germline trimming cut 2 bases from V and 8 bases from J; bases unmatched to any gene: 12. CDR3 bases: TGCGCCAGCAGCTTACGGGACAGCCACGACAGAGGCTACACCTTC. This sequence encodes CASSLRDSHDRGYTF.

The chain is built from TRBV6-6 and TRBJ2-1; tentative D call: TRBD2 (7 bases). This CDR3 spans 15 amino acids. The germline CDR1 and CDR2 sequences are MNHNY and SVGAGI (reference sequence). Deletions cut 6 bases from V and 3 bases from J, with 15 bases between. The CDR3 coding sequence is TGTGCCAGCAGCCAATGGGGGGGCGTCTACAATGAGCAGTTCTTC. It codes for CASSQWGGVYNEQFF.

This clone was recorded a few times. The genes are TRBV7-9 and TRBJ1-1, with D perhaps TRBD1 (5 bases). V was trimmed by 5 bases and J by 5 bases, leaving 15 bases between them. The CDR3 is 14 residues long. Germline V CDR1 and CDR2: SEHNR, FQNEAQ (reference sequence). DNA of the CDR3: TGTGCCAGCAGCCCCTGGGGGGGGAGGACTGAAGCTTTCTTT. This gives the protein CASSPWGGRTEAFF.

The chain uses TRBV9 and TRBJ1-2; 9 nucleotides line up with TRBD1. The CDR3 runs to 14 residues. Unmatched junction bases numbered 8, after V lost 5 bases and J lost 6 bases. In germline, CDR1 is SGDLS, CDR2 YYNGEE. CDR3 nucleotide sequence: TGTGCCAGCAGAGCCCCGGGACAGGGTCATGGCTACACCTTC. Translated, it gives CASRAPGQGHGYTF.

The chain carries TRBV5-1 and TRBJ2-5; a weak D match, TRBD2 (6 bases). The ends were cut back, 1 base at V and 4 bases at J, with 14 bases in the middle. The CDR3 covers 15 residues. Germline V gives CDR1 SGHRS, CDR2 YFSETQ. The CDR3 sequence: CASSLLPPGLETQYF. In DNA form, the CDR3 reads TGCGCCAGCAGCTTGTTACCCCCGGGACTAGAGACCCAGTACTTC.

CDR3: CASSRGAGELFF. The CDR3 region has the DNA TGTGCCAGCAGTCGGGGGGCCGGGGAGCTGTTTTTT. The V and J genes are TRBV6-5 and TRBJ2-2; TRBD2 matches at 7 bases. The CDR3 has 12 residues. The junction had 0 bases not matched to a gene; V was cut back by 5 bases and J by 6 bases. CDR1 is MNHEY and CDR2 is SVGAGI in the germline V gene.

This clone was counted between two and nine times. The rearrangement joins TRBV5-1 to TRBJ2-1; TRBD2 matches at 7 bases. Germline trimming cut 4 bases from V and 0 bases from J; bases unmatched to any gene: 10. The germline V gene encodes CDR1 SGHRS and CDR2 YFSETQ. The CDR3 extends over 17 amino acids. The CDR3 region is CASSPNGGKSSYNEQFF. DNA of the CDR3: TGCGCCAGCAGCCCGAACGGGGGGAAGAGCTCCTACAATGAGCAGTTCTTC.

This sequence joins TRBV4-1 and TRBJ2-5; TRBD2 matches 14 bases. Losses at the gene ends were 0 bases for V and 2 bases for J; bases not matched to a gene: 2. The CDR3 contains 17 residues. CDR1 and CDR2 (germline): MGHRA, YSYEKL. DNA for the CDR3: TGCGCCAGCAGCCAAGATCGACTAGCGGGGGGGCAAGAGACCCAGTACTTC. It is translated as CASSQDRLAGGQETQYF.

The rearrangement links TRBV7-3 to TRBJ1-6; 8 nucleotides line up with TRBD1. The CDR3 is made up of 15 amino acids. V lost 5 bases, J lost 7 bases, and 7 bases stayed unmatched. The V gene's germline CDR1 is SGHTA and CDR2 FQGTGA. This CDR3 is CASSAQGAGNSPLHF. DNA for the CDR3: TGTGCCAGCAGCGCTCAGGGGGCTGGGAATTCACCCCTCCACTTT. The full variable domain, rest sourced from reference TRBV7-3 and TRBJ1-6, is GAGVSQTPSNKVTEKGKYVELRCDPISGHTALYWYRQSLGQGPEFLIYFQGTGAADDSGLPNDRFFAVRPEGSVSTLKIQRTERGDSAVYLCASSAQGAGNSPLHFGNGTRLTVT.

J is TRBJ1-4 and V is TRBV18; 7 nucleotides match TRBD1. CDR1 is KGHSH and CDR2 is LQKENI in the germline V gene. The junction had 5 bases not matched to a gene; V was cut back by 3 bases and J by 7 bases. There are 14 residues in the CDR3. The CDR3 DNA follows: TGTGCCAGCTCACCTGTGACAGGGCTTGAAAAACTGTTTTTT. This gives the protein CASSPVTGLEKLFF. The full variable domain, completed using reference TRBV18 and TRBJ1-4, is NAGVMQNPRHLVRRRGQEARLRCSPMKGHSHVYWYRQLPEEGLKFMVYLQKENIIDESGMPKERFSAEFPKEGPSILRIQQVVRGDSAAYFCASSPVTGLEKLFFGSGTQLSVL.

The rearrangement uses TRBV27 and TRBJ2-7, with 7 bases matching TRBD2. The CDR3 is 13 amino acids. Germline trimming cut 3 bases from V and 3 bases from J; bases unmatched to any gene: 2. Germline CDR1 MNHEY, CDR2 SMNVEV (reference sequence). CDR3 in DNA: TGTGCCAGCAGTTTGGGGAGGGGCTACGAGCAGTACTTC. Translating gives CASSLGRGYEQYF.